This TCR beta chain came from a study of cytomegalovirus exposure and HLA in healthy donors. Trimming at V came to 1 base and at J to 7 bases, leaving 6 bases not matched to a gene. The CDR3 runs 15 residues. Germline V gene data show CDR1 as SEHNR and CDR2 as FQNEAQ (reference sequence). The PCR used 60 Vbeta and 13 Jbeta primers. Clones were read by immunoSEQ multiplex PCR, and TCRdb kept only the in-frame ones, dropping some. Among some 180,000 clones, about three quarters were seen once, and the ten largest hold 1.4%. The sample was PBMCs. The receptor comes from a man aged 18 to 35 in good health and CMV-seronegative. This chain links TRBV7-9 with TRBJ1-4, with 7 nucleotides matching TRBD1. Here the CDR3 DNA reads TGTGCCAGCAGCTTAGGGGGGACAGTAGGTGAAAAACTGTTTTTT. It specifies CASSLGGTVGEKLFF.